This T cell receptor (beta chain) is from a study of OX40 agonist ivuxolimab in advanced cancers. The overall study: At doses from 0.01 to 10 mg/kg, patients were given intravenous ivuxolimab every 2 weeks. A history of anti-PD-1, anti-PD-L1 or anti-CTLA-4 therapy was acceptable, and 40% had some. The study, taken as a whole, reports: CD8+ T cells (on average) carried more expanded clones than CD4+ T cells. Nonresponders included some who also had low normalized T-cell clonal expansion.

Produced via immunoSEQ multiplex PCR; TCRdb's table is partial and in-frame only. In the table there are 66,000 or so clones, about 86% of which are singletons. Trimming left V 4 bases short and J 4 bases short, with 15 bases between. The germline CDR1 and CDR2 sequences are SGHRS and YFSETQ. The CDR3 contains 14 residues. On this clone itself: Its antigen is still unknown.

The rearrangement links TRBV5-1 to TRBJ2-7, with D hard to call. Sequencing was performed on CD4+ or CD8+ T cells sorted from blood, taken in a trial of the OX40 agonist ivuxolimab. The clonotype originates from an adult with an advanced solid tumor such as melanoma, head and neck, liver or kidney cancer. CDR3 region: CASSPAGHDYEQYF. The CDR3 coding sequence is TGCGCCAGCAGCCCCGCCGGTCATGATTACGAGCAGTACTTC.